The T cell receptor beta chain described here comes from a study of technical replicates of blood from a few donors. TCRdb's copy holds only in-frame clones and misses some; the assay was immunoSEQ multiplex PCR. The sample shows tens of thousands of clones, roughly 90% of them seen only once. Germline assignment: CDR1 SQVTM and CDR2 ANQGSEA. V lost 6 bases and J lost 4, with 15 bases in between. The CDR3 is 13 amino acids. V gene TRBV29-1 combines with J gene TRBJ1-1; D ambiguous. The clonotype comes from a human donor in good health. Sequencing input: T cells isolated from PBMCs. The CDR3 coding sequence is TGCAGCGTCGCCCTTTCAACGGGCACTGAAGCTTTCTTT. This gives the protein CSVALSTGTEAFF.